This T cell receptor beta chain was recorded in a study of PD-L1 blockade in urothelial cancer. The study's findings and limits: More expansion of tumor-associated blood clones, seen at 3 weeks, marked durable-benefit patients.

The junction had 23 bases not matched to a gene; V was cut back by 1 base and J by 0 bases. Looked up from germline, CDR1 is SGHRS and CDR2 is YFSETQ. The CDR3 loop spans 24 amino acids. Worth noting for this clone: Antigen unknown.

Sequenced by immunoSEQ multiplex PCR; TCRdb stores in-frame clones only, minus some. The table lists roughly 24,000 clones, approximately 86% of them singletons. This sequence originates from a man aged 55-75 years with urothelial cancer. This sequence joins TRBV5-1 and TRBJ2-5, with 14 positions matching TRBD2. Sequenced here: PBMCs, sampled around atezolizumab (anti-PD-L1) treatment. CDR3 region: CASSLSPAIGGRGTSGRYQETQYF. CDR3 DNA: TGCGCCAGCAGCTTGTCACCGGCCATAGGGGGCCGCGGGACTAGCGGGAGATACCAAGAGACCCAGTACTTC.